This TCR beta chain was sequenced during a study of radiotherapy plus CTLA-4 blockade in lung cancer. Profiling relied on immunoSEQ multiplex PCR, and the TCRdb table lists in-frame clones only, not all of them. The sample includes roughly 46,000 clones, roughly four fifths of them seen just once. Trimming cost V 5 bases and J 2 bases, with 15 bases left between them. The CDR3 loop spans 15 amino acids. CDR1 SGHVS and CDR2 FNYEAQ come from the germline V gene. The sequencing here drew on peripheral blood, taken from a patient treated with radiotherapy plus ipilimumab. This clonotype was sampled from a human donor with non-small cell lung cancer who had stable disease on radiotherapy plus ipilimumab. The genes are TRBV7-6 and TRBJ2-5; D is perhaps TRBD1 (6 bases). The CDR3 reads CASSQHGDIQETQYF. As DNA, the CDR3 is TGTGCCAGCAGCCAACACGGGGACATACAAGAGACCCAGTACTTC. The full variable domain, in which reference TRBV7-6 and TRBJ2-5 provide the parts outside the CDR3, is GAGVSQSPRYKVTKRGQDVALRCDPISGHVSLYWYRQALGQGPEFLTYFNYEAQQDKSGLPNDRFSAERPEGSISTLTIQRTEQRDSAMYRCASSQHGDIQETQYFGPGTRLLVL.